This T cell receptor beta chain was retrieved from a study of STAT3 mutations in large granular lymphocyte leukemia. Overall study results and limits: At least one immunodominant TCR beta clonotype appeared in every T-cell large granular lymphocyte leukemia patient. After therapy, about 30% of the 18 patients switched clonotypes, all new clones STAT3 wild type.

This CDR3 contains 15 residues. CDR1 LGHNA and CDR2 YNFKEQ come from the germline V gene. V was pared by 4 bases and J by 7 bases, with 11 bases of the junction left unmatched. The assay was immunoSEQ multiplex PCR, and TCRdb's table has in-frame clones only and misses some. This repertoire shows over 25,000 clones, approximately 86% found once; its top ten account for 9.5% to 15%. Notes on this clone: The antigen remains undetermined.

The V and J genes are TRBV4-2 and TRBJ1-2; 8 bases map to TRBD1. The source material was peripheral blood mononuclear cells. The clonotype comes from a man in his fifties or sixties with T-cell large granular lymphocyte leukemia. Some clones in this sample may be carry-over from other donors' samples. This chain's CDR3 is CASSPSVGGQAGYTF. The CDR3 DNA sequence: TGTGCCAGCAGCCCCTCAGTGGGGGGACAGGCTGGCTACACCTTC.